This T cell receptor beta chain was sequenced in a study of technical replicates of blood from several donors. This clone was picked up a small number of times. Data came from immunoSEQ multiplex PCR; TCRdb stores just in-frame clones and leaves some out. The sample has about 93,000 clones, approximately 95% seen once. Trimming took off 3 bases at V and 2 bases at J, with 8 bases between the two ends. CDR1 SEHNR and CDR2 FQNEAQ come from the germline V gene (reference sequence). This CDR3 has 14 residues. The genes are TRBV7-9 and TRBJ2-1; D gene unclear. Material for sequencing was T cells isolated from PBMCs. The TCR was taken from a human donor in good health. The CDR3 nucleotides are TGTGCCAGCAGCTTTATACAGACCTACAATGAGCAGTTCTTC. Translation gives CASSFIQTYNEQFF.